A selection of T cell receptor beta chains follows, all from one sample in a study of blood T cell repertoires in COVID-19. Clones were sequenced by immunoSEQ multiplex PCR, and TCRdb holds only the in-frame ones, with some missing. Among roughly 250,000 clones listed, less than 85% were seen once. Input material: peripheral blood. Source of these receptors: a woman over 75 with active or convalescent COVID-19. CDR3s include the opening cysteine and the closing phenylalanine or tryptophan.

v_gene: TRBV6-5
len: 13
CDR3aa: CASSYVPNQPQHF

v_gene: TRBV19
len: 14
CDR3aa: CASVGEFDTGELFF

v_gene: TRBV20-1
len: 14
CDR3aa: CSASLLAEVYEQYF

v_gene: TRBV19
len: 14
CDR3aa: CASSETRNTGELFF

v_gene: TRBV15
len: 15
CDR3aa: CATSRGDRPPPRQYF

v_gene: TRBV27
len: 15
CDR3aa: CASRPTGTGVYEQYF

v_gene: TRBV2
len: 15
CDR3aa: CASLRGTLDRETQYF

v_gene: TRBV2
len: 16
CDR3aa: CASSTGGARGNEKLFF

v_gene: TRBV28
len: 13
CDR3aa: CASILSGRTEAFF

v_gene: TRBV5-1
len: 15
CDR3aa: CASSFSGRPDNEQFF

v_gene: TRBV5-1
len: 15
CDR3aa: CASSQGAPMLETQYF

v_gene: TRBV6-6
len: 20
CDR3aa: CASSPSLGLGDRGMNTEAFF

v_gene: TRBV11-3
len: 14
CDR3aa: CASSSSSDGYEQYF

v_gene: TRBV29-1
len: 13
CDR3aa: CSVDRGGLWEQFF

v_gene: TRBV30
len: 12
CDR3aa: CAWSTQGSPLHF

v_gene: TRBV6-5
len: 14
CDR3aa: CASRTGAPHQPQHF

v_gene: TRBV7-8
len: 14
CDR3aa: CASSFGQGFSPLHF

v_gene: TRBV3-1/TRBV3-2
len: 14
CDR3aa: CASSPAPPLYEQFF

v_gene: TRBV28
len: 16
CDR3aa: CASSSPPTGGIYGYTF

v_gene: TRBV10-3
len: 13
CDR3aa: CANSGERADTQYF

v_gene: TRBV6-5
len: 14
CDR3aa: CASSRQGLDAEAFF

v_gene: TRBV5-8
len: 13
CDR3aa: CASSYRRSQPQHF

v_gene: TRBV28
len: 13
CDR3aa: CATSSNLYNEQFF

v_gene: TRBV2
len: 13
CDR3aa: CASRRGQEKGYTF

v_gene: TRBV7-2
len: 14
CDR3aa: CASSMGLALNEQYF

v_gene: TRBV19
len: 15
CDR3aa: CASSIQGVSTDTQYF

v_gene: TRBV19
len: 16
CDR3aa: CASSTRDRLTKNIQYF

v_gene: TRBV24-1
len: 15
CDR3aa: CATSDPGQGNTEAFF

v_gene: TRBV5-6
len: 14
CDR3aa: CASSTAYSSYEQYF

v_gene: TRBV5-1
len: 15
CDR3aa: CASSRTGGANYGYTF

v_gene: TRBV9
len: 14
CDR3aa: CASSLQGADTEAFF

v_gene: TRBV19
len: 18
CDR3aa: CASSTSRKRTGGNQPQHF

v_gene: TRBV3-1/TRBV3-2
len: 13
CDR3aa: CASSQVLLNEQFF

v_gene: TRBV18
len: 13
CDR3aa: CASSPIGGNTIYF

v_gene: TRBV28
len: 15
CDR3aa: CASRMGGGTNQPQHF

v_gene: TRBV4-1
len: 18
CDR3aa: CASSQSGRGHTSTDTQYF

v_gene: TRBV25-1
len: 14
CDR3aa: CASSEYPQNYEQYF

v_gene: TRBV29-1
len: 14
CDR3aa: CSVRTTSGRNEQFF

v_gene: TRBV9
len: 14
CDR3aa: CASSAGGPQETQYF

v_gene: TRBV28
len: 15
CDR3aa: CASSFGGSGLHEQYF

v_gene: TRBV3-1/TRBV3-2
len: 16
CDR3aa: CASSQVGLGGNSPLHF

v_gene: TRBV18
len: 14
CDR3aa: CASSQRQGSTEAFF

v_gene: TRBV29-1
len: 14
CDR3aa: CSVEPSGGRETQYF

v_gene: TRBV3-1/TRBV3-2
len: 19
CDR3aa: CASSQDWGSGRGGAGELFF

v_gene: TRBV19
len: 14
CDR3aa: CASSMREEGTEAFF

v_gene: TRBV7-6
len: 13
CDR3aa: CASSTGRGETQYF

v_gene: TRBV18
len: 15
CDR3aa: CASSPGQGRHTEAFF

v_gene: TRBV9
len: 15
CDR3aa: CASSVATGSSYEQYF

v_gene: TRBV5-1
len: 13
CDR3aa: CASMEGQGNTIYF

v_gene: TRBV28
len: 15
CDR3aa: CASSFPGQGFHEQYF

v_gene: TRBV5-5
len: 16
CDR3aa: CASSLLAGGHVDTQYF